This TCR beta chain was observed in a study of T cell responses to AZD1222 COVID-19 vaccine. Assay used: immunoSEQ multiplex PCR; TCRdb lists only in-frame clones, some missing. The table includes some 200,000 clones, 91% detected once. V shed 0 bases and J shed 7 bases, with 16 bases lying between them. The CDR3 consists of 15 residues. Germline CDR1 reads SGHRS; CDR2 reads YFSETQ. The analysis combined second doses at about 4 or about 12 weeks. Overall study findings and caveats: After two AZD1222 doses, spike-specific TCR breadth and depth rose versus day 0. Most donors were white British and more were female, and clonal diversity was possibly underestimated. Only five or six AZD1222 recipients were seropositive at baseline.

With respect to this clone: As yet, its antigen is unknown.

Sample: peripheral blood, taken 28 days after the second AZD1222 dose. This sequence joins TRBV5-1 and TRBJ1-2; D is perhaps TRBD1 (5 bases). The TCR sequence derives from an adult who received the AZD1222 COVID-19 vaccine. The CDR3 protein is CASSLVGQGSFGYTF. CDR3 DNA: TGCGCCAGCAGCTTGGTCGGTCAGGGAAGTTTTGGCTACACCTTC.